The TCR beta chain under discussion was sequenced for a study of Tregs in tolerant kidney transplant recipients. In the study overall: Mixed chimerism was transient after nonmyeloablative marrow transplants from related graft donors.

The data were produced by immunoSEQ multiplex PCR, yet TCRdb's version contains in-frame clones alone and is incomplete. The sample has around 78,000 clones, approximately 90% seen once. Study-wide results and caveats: Changing PCR primers prevented nucleotide comparison between some patients' samples. Findings come from small patient numbers and require larger validation. Expanding Tregs on activated donor B cells appeared to best identify donor-specific TCRbeta clones.

The CDR3 length is 19 residues. Germline lookup yields CDR1 LGHNA and CDR2 YNFKEQ. V gave up 0 bases and J gave up 3 bases, with 21 bases separating them. Comment on this clone: Antigen unknown.

The TCR comes from a human donor who received a combined kidney and bone marrow transplant. The J gene is TRBJ1-5, the V gene TRBV4-2, with D tentatively TRBD1 (5 bases). The starting material was Tregs from blood, obtained before the transplant. This CDR3 is CASSQDLTGLTLLNQPQHF. The CDR3 DNA reads as TGTGCCAGCAGCCAAGATTTAACGGGACTGACACTACTCAATCAGCCCCAGCATTTT.